Sequencing of this TCR beta chain was carried out in a study of T cell changes during pregnancy in multiple sclerosis. The V gene's germline CDR1 is LNHNV and CDR2 YYDKDF (reference sequence). Trimming cost V 0 bases and J 2 bases, with 22 bases left between them. The CDR3 totals 19 residues. Measured with immunoSEQ multiplex PCR; TCRdb has only the in-frame clones, and not every one. Of around 60,000 clones in the sample, just over 90% are singletons; the top ten hold about 0.33%. Sequences were derived from CD4+ T cells from peripheral blood mononuclear cells, sampled before pregnancy. This TCR was recovered from a female donor with multiple sclerosis, enrolled in a pregnancy study. This chain joins TRBV15 and TRBJ1-2; D is undetermined. The CDR3 DNA reads as TGTGCCACCAGCAGAGATCGAGTTCTCGGGGAAGGAAGCAACTATGGCTACACCTTC. Translating it yields CATSRDRVLGEGSNYGYTF.